This T cell receptor (beta chain) was captured in a study of Ad26.COV2.S vaccination and SARS-CoV-2 variants. Across the study: Intramuscularly, Ad26.COV2.S was given either once or twice, 56 days apart.

This CDR3 is built from 15 residues. Germline-derived CDR1 and CDR2 are SEHNR and FQNEAQ (reference sequence). Trimming shortened V by 5 bases and J by 7 bases, and 18 bases separated the two germline ends. Treatment meaning: some 20 received Ad26.COV2.S at low or high dose, single or two shots; 5 received placebo; per-sample allocation not given. Repertoires come from day 63 after the first vaccine or placebo injection. This table comes from immunoSEQ multiplex PCR, and its TCRdb copy is limited to in-frame clones, with some not included. The sample consists of some 500,000 clones, 80% to 90% of them appearing once.

This receptor was identified in a person between 18 and 60 years old who received the Ad26.COV2.S COVID-19 vaccine or a placebo. The chain carries TRBV7-9 and TRBJ2-1, with D possibly being TRBD2 (5 bases). The sample in question was peripheral blood, obtained in a trial of Ad26.COV2.S vaccine versus placebo. CDR3 nucleotide sequence: TGTGCCAGCAGCCCAGTGGAGGACTTTCAAAATGAGCAGTTCTTC. This sequence encodes CASSPVEDFQNEQFF. The whole variable domain, filled in from reference TRBV7-9 and TRBJ2-1, reads DTGVSQNPRHKITKRGQNVTFRCDPISEHNRLYWYRQTLGQGPEFLTYFQNEAQLEKSRLLSDRFSAERPKGSFSTLEIQRTEQGDSAMYLCASSPVEDFQNEQFFGPGTRLTVL.